Listed here are 18 T cell receptor beta chains from one sample, sequenced in a study of cytomegalovirus exposure and HLA in healthy donors. Sequencing was performed with immunoSEQ multiplex PCR; in TCRdb, only in-frame clones are kept and a portion is missing. The data contain roughly 150,000 clones, 70% to 90% of them singletons. Sequencing used PBMCs. All receptors come from a man aged 18 to 30 in good health and CMV-seronegative.

The chain combines TRBV5-1 with TRBJ2-7; 8 bases map to TRBD1. Germline CDR1 SGHRS, CDR2 YFSETQ. The V segment lost 0 bases and the J segment 2 bases; nucleotides outside the gene matches: 1. The CDR3 is made up of 14 amino acids. The CDR3 here is CASSLAQGAYEQYF. The CDR3 bases are TGCGCCAGCAGCTTGGCACAGGGGGCCTACGAGCAGTACTTC.

The V gene is TRBV7-2, the J gene TRBJ2-5; 9 nucleotides match TRBD1. With 6 bases clipped from V and 5 bases from J, the junction kept 7 bases outside the gene matches. CDR1 and CDR2 from the germline V gene are SGHTA and FQGNSA. The CDR3 extends over 14 amino acids. This chain's CDR3 is CASSRTGGGETQYF. The CDR3 region has the DNA TGTGCCAGCAGTAGAACAGGGGGCGGGGAGACCCAGTACTTC.

V and J are TRBV27 and TRBJ1-1; D gene uncertain. The CDR3 consists of 12 residues. Looked up from germline, CDR1 is MNHEY and CDR2 is SMNVEV (reference sequence). Trimming took off 6 bases at V and 4 bases at J, with 9 bases between the two ends. CDR3 DNA: TGTGCCAGCAGGCCTCCGGGCACTGAAGCTTTCTTT. It encodes CASRPPGTEAFF.

This clone has just a few counts. CDR3 in DNA: TGTGCCAGCAGCTTAGAGCAGGGAAACTACGAGCAGTACTTC. Its protein product is CASSLEQGNYEQYF. The chain carries TRBV7-9 and TRBJ2-7; the D gene is possibly TRBD1 (5 bases). The CDR3 loop spans 14 amino acids. Germline V lookup: CDR1 SEHNR, CDR2 FQNEAQ (reference sequence). V was clipped by 1 base and J by 3 bases, with 10 bases between them. The entire variable domain, with the rest obtained from reference TRBV7-9 and TRBJ2-7, is as follows: DTGVSQNPRHKITKRGQNVTFRCDPISEHNRLYWYRQTLGQGPEFLTYFQNEAQLEKSRLLSDRFSAERPKGSFSTLEIQRTEQGDSAMYLCASSLEQGNYEQYFGPGTRLTVT.

This rearrangement joins TRBV6-5 to TRBJ1-6; D uncertain. CDR1 MNHEY and CDR2 SVGAGI come from the germline V gene. CDR3 size: 13 residues. The V end was cut by 2 bases, the J end by 10 bases, with 9 bases between. CDR3 bases: TGTGCCAGCAGTTACCGGGAAAAATCACCCCTCCACTTT. Translation gives CASSYREKSPLHF.

The chain employs TRBV4-3 and TRBJ2-1, with 7 bases matching TRBD2. CDR1 is LGHNA, CDR2 YSLEER, per germline. The CDR3 sequence is 15 residues long. Trimming took 6 bases from V and 5 from J; bases not matched to a gene: 10. CDR3 loop: CASSRGRAFDNEQFF. Written as DNA, the CDR3 is TGCGCCAGCAGTCGTGGGAGGGCCTTTGACAATGAGCAGTTCTTC.

The chain joins TRBV29-1 to TRBJ1-1; D call uncertain. The CDR3 loop spans 14 amino acids. Trimming left V 2 bases short and J 0 bases short, with 10 bases between. Germline V gene lookup returns CDR1 SQVTM and CDR2 ANQGSEA. The CDR3 bases are TGCAGCGTTGAAAGTAACGGTCTGAACACTGAAGCTTTCTTT. Residues: CSVESNGLNTEAFF.

The J gene is TRBJ2-1, the V gene TRBV20-1; tentative D call: TRBD2 (6 bases). Germline V gene data show CDR1 as DFQATT and CDR2 as SNEGSKA (reference sequence). There are 10 residues in the CDR3. CDR3 sequence: CNDLAIEQFF. CDR3 DNA sequence: TGCAATGACCTAGCGATCGAGCAGTTCTTC.

The V gene is TRBV27, the J gene TRBJ1-1, with 7 nucleotides matching TRBD1. The CDR3 is 14 residues long. CDR1 is MNHEY and CDR2 is SMNVEV in the germline V gene (reference sequence). The V gene end was trimmed by 6 bases and the J gene end by 0 bases; junction bases not matched to a gene: 4. Written as DNA, the CDR3 is TGTGCCAGCAGCAGGGGGTTCATGAACACTGAAGCTTTCTTT. Protein sequence: CASSRGFMNTEAFF.

This clone was detected a few times. The chain combines TRBV6-1 with TRBJ1-1; the D gene is possibly TRBD1 (5 bases). V lost 7 bases, J lost 6 bases, and 15 bases lay in between. Germline CDR1 is MNHNS and CDR2 is SASEGT. This CDR3 comprises 13 residues. The CDR3 here is CASNGGYSAEAFF. In nucleotides, the CDR3 is TGTGCCAGCAACGGGGGGTATAGCGCTGAAGCTTTCTTT.

V gene TRBV25-1 combines with J gene TRBJ2-2; D is ambiguous. V was shortened by 5 bases and J by 6 bases, with 7 bases between the two germline ends. Germline assignment: CDR1 MGHDK and CDR2 SYGVNS. The CDR3 has 12 amino acids. CDR3 region: CASSHQAGELFF. CDR3 DNA sequence: TGTGCCAGCAGTCACCAGGCCGGGGAGCTGTTTTTT.

The V call is TRBV18, the J call TRBJ2-7; 7 bases line up with TRBD1. Germline values: CDR1 KGHSH, CDR2 LQKENI. The CDR3 extends over 15 amino acids. J was trimmed by 3 bases and V by 0 bases; bases with no gene match: 5. The CDR3 here is CASSPPAGGYYEQYF. The CDR3 DNA is TGTGCCAGCTCACCACCGGCAGGGGGTTACTACGAGCAGTACTTC.

CDR3: CASSLVAGGSSYNEQFF. The DNA of the CDR3 is TGTGCCAGCAGCTTAGTCGCAGGGGGCAGTTCCTACAATGAGCAGTTCTTC. The chain joins TRBV7-9 to TRBJ2-1, with TRBD1 matching 8 bases. The ends lost 1 base at V and 1 base at J; junction bases unmatched: 6. This CDR3 comprises 17 residues. Germline CDR1 is SEHNR and CDR2 is FQNEAQ (reference sequence).

The chain uses TRBV20-1 and TRBJ1-2, with unresolved D. Germline V gives CDR1 DFQATT, CDR2 SNEGSKA (reference sequence). The CDR3 extends over 11 amino acids. V gave up 4 bases and J gave up 8 bases, with 11 bases separating them. DNA of the CDR3: TGCAGTGCTAACCGGGAGTACGGCTACACCTTC. The encoded protein is CSANREYGYTF.

The chain has TRBV27 and TRBJ2-5, with 9 bases aligning to TRBD2. J gave up 4 bases and V 0 bases, and 9 bases lay outside the gene matches. From germline, CDR1 is MNHEY and CDR2 SMNVEV (reference sequence). The CDR3 has 17 residues. Here the CDR3 reads CASSLSVAGAGVETQYF. The CDR3 DNA follows: TGTGCCAGCAGTTTATCGGTAGCGGGGGCGGGGGTAGAGACCCAGTACTTC.

The rearrangement joins TRBV27 to TRBJ1-4, with a tentative D call TRBD1 (6 bases). The CDR3 runs 15 residues. Germline loops: CDR1 MNHEY, CDR2 SMNVEV (reference sequence). The V end was cut by 6 bases, the J end by 1 base, with 12 bases between. CDR3 nucleotides: TGTGCCAGCAGAAGGACAGCTAAAACTAATGAAAAACTGTTTTTT. As protein: CASRRTAKTNEKLFF. Filled out from reference TRBV27 and TRBJ1-4, the complete variable domain reads EAQVTQNPRYLITVTGKKLTVTCSQNMNHEYMSWYRQDPGLGLRQIYYSMNVEVTDKGDVPEGYKVSRKEKRNFPLILESPSPNQTSLYFCASRRTAKTNEKLFFGSGTQLSVL.

The V call is TRBV7-6, the J call TRBJ2-3, with D perhaps TRBD2 (6 bases). In germline, CDR1 is SGHVS, CDR2 FNYEAQ. The CDR3 is 14 amino acids. Trimming shortened V by 0 bases and J by 6 bases, and 10 bases separated the two germline ends. CDR3 loop: CASSLAGGGDTQYF. CDR3 nucleotide sequence: TGTGCCAGCAGCTTAGCGGGGGGAGGTGATACGCAGTATTTT.

This sequence joins TRBV28 and TRBJ2-7, with a tentative D call TRBD2 (5 bases). Germline V gene sequence: CDR1 MDHEN, CDR2 SYDVKM. CDR3 length: 14 residues. Trimming left V 10 bases short and J 3 bases short, with 19 bases between. CDR3 in amino acids: CATLRGVDFYEQYF. The CDR3 DNA reads as TGTGCCACCCTTCGGGGTGTAGACTTCTACGAGCAGTACTTC. The variable domain in full, completed from reference TRBV28 and TRBJ2-7, reads DVKVTQSSRYLVKRTGEKVFLECVQDMDHENMFWYRQDPGLGLRLIYFSYDVKMKEKGDIPEGYSVSREKKERFSLILESASTNQTSMYLCATLRGVDFYEQYFGPGTRLTVT.